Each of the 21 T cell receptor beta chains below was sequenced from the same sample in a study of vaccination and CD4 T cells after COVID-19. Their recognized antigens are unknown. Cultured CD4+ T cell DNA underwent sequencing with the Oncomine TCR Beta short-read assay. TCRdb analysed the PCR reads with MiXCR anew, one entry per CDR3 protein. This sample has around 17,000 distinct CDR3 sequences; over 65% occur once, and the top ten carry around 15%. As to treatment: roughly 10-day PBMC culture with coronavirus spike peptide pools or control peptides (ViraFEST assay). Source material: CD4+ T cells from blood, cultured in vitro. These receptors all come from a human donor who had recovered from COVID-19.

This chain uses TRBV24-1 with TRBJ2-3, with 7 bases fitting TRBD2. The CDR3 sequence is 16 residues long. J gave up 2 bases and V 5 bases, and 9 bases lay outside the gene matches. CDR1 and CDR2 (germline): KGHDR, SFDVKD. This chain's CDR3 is CATSVGGAGITDTQYF. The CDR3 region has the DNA TGTGCCACCAGTGTTGGAGGAGCGGGAATCACAGATACGCAGTATTTT.

CDR3 sequence (DNA): TGCAGTGCTAGTCCTCCAGGGAGGAATGGCTACACCTTC. It yields the protein CSASPPGRNGYTF. The chain couples TRBV20-1 to TRBJ1-2; the D gene is possibly TRBD1 (5 bases). The germline V gene encodes CDR1 DFQATT and CDR2 SNEGSKA (reference sequence). This CDR3 is 13 amino acids long. Trimming stripped 3 bases from V and 6 bases from J, with 14 bases between.

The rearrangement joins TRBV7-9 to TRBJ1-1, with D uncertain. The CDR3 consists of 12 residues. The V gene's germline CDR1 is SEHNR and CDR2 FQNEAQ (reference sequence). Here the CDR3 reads CAPGRLNTEAFF. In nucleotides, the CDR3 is TGTGCACCTGGACGGCTGAACACTGAAGCTTTCTTT.

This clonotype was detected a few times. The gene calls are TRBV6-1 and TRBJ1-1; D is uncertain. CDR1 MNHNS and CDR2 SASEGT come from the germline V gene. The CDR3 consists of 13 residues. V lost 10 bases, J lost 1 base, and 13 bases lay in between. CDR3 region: CATNQNSNTEAFF. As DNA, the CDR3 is TGTGCCACGAACCAAAATTCGAACACTGAAGCTTTCTTT.

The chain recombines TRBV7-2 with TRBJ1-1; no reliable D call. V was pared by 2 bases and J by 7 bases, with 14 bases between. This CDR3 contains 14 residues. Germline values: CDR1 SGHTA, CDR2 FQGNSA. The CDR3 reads CASSLQPGLVEAFF. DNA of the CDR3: TGTGCCAGCAGCTTACAACCAGGTCTCGTTGAAGCTTTCTTT.

The CDR3 region has the DNA TGTGCCAGGTCTGGGGCCAACGTCCTGACTTTC. Its translation is CARSGANVLTF. The chain has TRBV2 and TRBJ2-6; D ambiguous. V shed 9 bases and J shed 1 base, with 1 base lying between them. CDR3 length: 11 amino acids. CDR1 and CDR2 (germline): SNHLY, FYNNEI.

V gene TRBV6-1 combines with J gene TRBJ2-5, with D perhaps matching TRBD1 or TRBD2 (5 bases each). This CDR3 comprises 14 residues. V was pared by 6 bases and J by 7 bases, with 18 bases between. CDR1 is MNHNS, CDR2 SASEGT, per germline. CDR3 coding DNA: TGTGCCAGCAGGGGGAGAGGGCAGGGTGGGACCCAGTACTTC. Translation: CASRGRGQGGTQYF.

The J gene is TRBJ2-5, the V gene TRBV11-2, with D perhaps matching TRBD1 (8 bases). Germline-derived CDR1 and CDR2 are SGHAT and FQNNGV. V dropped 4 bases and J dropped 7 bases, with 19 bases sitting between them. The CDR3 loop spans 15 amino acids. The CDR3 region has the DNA TGTGCCAGCAGCTCAGCGGGACAGGCTGCCGGGACCCAGTACTTC. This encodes CASSSAGQAAGTQYF.

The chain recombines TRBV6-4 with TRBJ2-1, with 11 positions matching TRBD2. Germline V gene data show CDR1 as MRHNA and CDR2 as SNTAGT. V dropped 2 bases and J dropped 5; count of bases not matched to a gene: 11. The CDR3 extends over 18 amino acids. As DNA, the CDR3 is TGTGCCAGCAGTGACCTATATAGCGGGAGGGCCATTGACAATGAGCAGTTCTTC. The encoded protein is CASSDLYSGRAIDNEQFF.

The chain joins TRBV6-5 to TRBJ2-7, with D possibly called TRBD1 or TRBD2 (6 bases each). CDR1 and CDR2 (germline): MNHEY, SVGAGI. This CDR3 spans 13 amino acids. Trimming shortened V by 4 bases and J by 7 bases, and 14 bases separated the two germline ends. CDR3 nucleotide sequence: TGTGCCAGCAGTTCCCCAGGGGACTGGGAGCAGTACTTC. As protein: CASSSPGDWEQYF.

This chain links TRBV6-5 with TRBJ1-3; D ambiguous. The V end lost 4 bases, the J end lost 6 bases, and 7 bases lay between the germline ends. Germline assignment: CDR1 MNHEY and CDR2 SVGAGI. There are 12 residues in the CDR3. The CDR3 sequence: CASSSQANTIYF. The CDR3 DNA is TGTGCCAGCAGTTCGCAGGCAAACACCATATATTTT.

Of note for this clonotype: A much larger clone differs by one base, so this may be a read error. The CDR3 loop is CAISESRLNGSGTQYF. For the CDR3, the DNA is TGTGCCATCAGTGAGTCGAGGTTAAACGGGTCAGGTACGCAGTATTTT. The V and J genes are TRBV10-3 and TRBJ2-3, with no clear D. The V end lost 0 bases, the J end lost 8 bases, and 18 bases lay between the germline ends. The CDR3 sequence is 16 residues long. In germline, CDR1 is ENHRY, CDR2 SYGVKD.

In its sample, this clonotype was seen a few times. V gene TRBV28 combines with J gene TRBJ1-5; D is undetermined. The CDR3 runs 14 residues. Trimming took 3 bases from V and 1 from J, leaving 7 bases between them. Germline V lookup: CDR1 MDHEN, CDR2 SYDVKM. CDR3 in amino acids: CASSLGGSNQPQHF. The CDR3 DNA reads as TGTGCCAGCAGTTTGGGAGGAAGCAATCAGCCCCAGCATTTT.

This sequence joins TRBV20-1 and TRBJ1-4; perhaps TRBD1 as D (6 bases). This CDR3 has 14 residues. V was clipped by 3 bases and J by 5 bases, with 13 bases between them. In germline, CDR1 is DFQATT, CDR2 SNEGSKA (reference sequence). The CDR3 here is CSARRGTGNEKLFF. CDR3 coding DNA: TGCAGTGCTAGGAGGGGGACGGGAAATGAAAAACTGTTTTTT.

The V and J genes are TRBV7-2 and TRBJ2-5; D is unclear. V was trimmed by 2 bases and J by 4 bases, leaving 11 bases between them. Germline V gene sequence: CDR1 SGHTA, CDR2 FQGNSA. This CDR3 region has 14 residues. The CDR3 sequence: CASSLKGARETQYF. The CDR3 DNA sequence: TGTGCCAGCAGCTTAAAAGGCGCCAGAGAGACCCAGTACTTC. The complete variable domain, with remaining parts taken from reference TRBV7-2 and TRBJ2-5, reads GAGVSQSPSNKVTEKGKDVELRCDPISGHTALYWYRQSLGQGLEFLIYFQGNSAPDKSGLPSDRFSAERTGGSVSTLTIQRTQQEDSAVYLCASSLKGARETQYFGPGTRLLVL.

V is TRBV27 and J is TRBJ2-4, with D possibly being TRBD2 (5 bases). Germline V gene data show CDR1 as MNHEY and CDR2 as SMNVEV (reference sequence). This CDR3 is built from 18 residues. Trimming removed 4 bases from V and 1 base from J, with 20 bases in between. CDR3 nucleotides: TGTGCCAGCAGTTCGGCTACTAGAGCGGATGCGGCCAAAAACATTCAGTACTTC. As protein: CASSSATRADAAKNIQYF.

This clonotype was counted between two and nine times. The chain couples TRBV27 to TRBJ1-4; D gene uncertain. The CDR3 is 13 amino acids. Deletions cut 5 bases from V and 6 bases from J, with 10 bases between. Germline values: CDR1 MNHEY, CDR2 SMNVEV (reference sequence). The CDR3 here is CASSARTDEKLFF. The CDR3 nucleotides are TGTGCCAGCAGTGCCCGGACCGATGAAAAACTGTTTTTT.

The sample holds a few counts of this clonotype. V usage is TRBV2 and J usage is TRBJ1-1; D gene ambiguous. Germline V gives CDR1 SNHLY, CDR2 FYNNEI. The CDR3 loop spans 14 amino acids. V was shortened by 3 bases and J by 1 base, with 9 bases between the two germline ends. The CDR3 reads CASSDLGPNTEAFF. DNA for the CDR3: TGTGCCAGCAGTGACTTGGGTCCGAACACTGAAGCTTTCTTT.

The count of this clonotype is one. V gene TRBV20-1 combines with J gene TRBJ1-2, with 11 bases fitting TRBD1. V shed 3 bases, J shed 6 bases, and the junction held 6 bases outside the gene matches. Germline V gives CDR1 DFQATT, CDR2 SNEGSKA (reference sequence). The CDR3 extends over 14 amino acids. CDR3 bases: TGCAGTGCTAGGCAAGGACAGGGGGCAAATGGCTACACCTTC. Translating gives CSARQGQGANGYTF.

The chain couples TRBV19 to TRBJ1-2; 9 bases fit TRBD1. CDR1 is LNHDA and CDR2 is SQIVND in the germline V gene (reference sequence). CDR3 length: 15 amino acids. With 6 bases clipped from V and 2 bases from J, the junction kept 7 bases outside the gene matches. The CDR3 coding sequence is TGTGCCAGTAGCAATACCGGGACAGGGAACTATGGCTACACCTTC. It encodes CASSNTGTGNYGYTF.

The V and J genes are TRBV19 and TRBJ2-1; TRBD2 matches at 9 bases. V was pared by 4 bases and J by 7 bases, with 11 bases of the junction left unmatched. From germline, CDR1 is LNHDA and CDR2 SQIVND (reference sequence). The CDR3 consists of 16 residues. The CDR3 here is CASSSEGGSGSNEQFF. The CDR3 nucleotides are TGTGCCAGTAGTAGCGAGGGTGGTAGCGGGAGTAATGAGCAGTTCTTC.